Listed below are T cell receptor beta chains from one sample, sequenced in a study of blood T cell repertoires in COVID-19. Generated by immunoSEQ multiplex PCR, the TCRdb table keeps only in-frame clones and is missing some. The table shows 180,000 or so clones, with about 86% occurring only once. The sequencing input was peripheral blood. These receptors were taken from a woman aged 80 or over in a cohort sampled during active or convalescent COVID-19. Both conserved end residues are part of each CDR3. The order of the fields is CDR3 length, V gene, J gene, CDR3 protein.

13	TRBV5-1	TRBJ1-2	CASSPGQDYGYTF
13	TRBV19	TRBJ2-2	CASRQENTGELFF
14	TRBV5-4	TRBJ1-4	CASSSGQPNEKLFF
14	TRBV30	TRBJ1-5	CAWQGGAVGQPQHF
16	TRBV6-5	TRBJ1-1	CASSYSAGARNTEAFF
18	TRBV28	TRBJ1-5	CASSSLGPPGDSNQPQHF
14	TRBV30	TRBJ1-6	CAWESGSYNSPLHF
15	TRBV5-1	TRBJ1-5	CASSPAGGLNQPQHF
14	TRBV7-9	TRBJ2-6	CASSRSSGANVLTF
16	TRBV18	TRBJ1-1	CASSPPGAGVNTEAFF
16	TRBV15	TRBJ1-6	CATSREMGQGSSPLHF